The next 9 T cell receptor beta chains were all read from a single sample in a study of shared T cell receptors in the human thymus. Produced via immunoSEQ multiplex PCR; TCRdb's table is partial and in-frame only. The table includes about 660,000 clones, about 90% detected once. This sample also appeared in a second study, on human thymus T cells.

The sample taken for sequencing was thymocytes. These receptors originate from a boy under two years old with a congenital heart defect.

The rearrangement uses TRBV12-5 and TRBJ1-2, with D tentatively TRBD1 (5 bases). The CDR3 contains 13 residues. In germline, CDR1 is LGHNT, CDR2 FRNRAP. V was clipped by 4 bases and J by 2 bases, with 8 bases between them. CDR3 loop: CASGWAGNYGYTF. The DNA for the CDR3 is TGTGCTAGTGGTTGGGCAGGGAACTATGGCTACACCTTC.

This chain connects TRBV4-3 to TRBJ2-1, with 12 bases aligning to TRBD1. Germline CDR1 LGHNA, CDR2 YSLEER. The CDR3 is 15 amino acids. V lost 8 bases, J lost 7 bases, and 9 bases stayed unmatched. The CDR3 loop reads CASGVGTGGMNEQFF. CDR3 coding DNA: TGCGCCAGCGGAGTCGGGACAGGGGGCATGAATGAGCAGTTCTTC.

The chain employs TRBV5-1 and TRBJ2-7, with TRBD2 as a possible D gene (6 bases). Germline lookup yields CDR1 SGHRS and CDR2 YFSETQ. V was trimmed by 0 bases and J by 5 bases, leaving 6 bases between them. The CDR3 has 12 residues. CDR3 nucleotide sequence: TGCGCCAGCAGCTTGGGGAGGGACGAGCAGTACTTC. Translation gives CASSLGRDEQYF. Based on the CDR3 plus reference TRBV5-1 and TRBJ2-7, the full variable domain is KAGVTQTPRYLIKTRGQQVTLSCSPISGHRSVSWYQQTPGQGLQFLFEYFSETQRNKGNFPGRFSGRQFSNSRSEMNVSTLELGDSALYLCASSLGRDEQYFGPGTRLTVT.

This chain joins TRBV4-3 and TRBJ1-3, with D tentatively TRBD1 (5 bases). CDR1 is LGHNA and CDR2 is YSLEER in the germline V gene. V lost 1 base, J lost 0 bases, and 10 bases lay in between. There are 16 residues in the CDR3. The CDR3 DNA sequence: TGCGCCAGCAGCCAAGGGCCAGGGCCCTCTGGAAACACCATATATTTT. Its protein is CASSQGPGPSGNTIYF.

The chain is built from TRBV5-4 and TRBJ1-6; 8 nucleotides agree with TRBD1. The CDR3 loop spans 15 amino acids. J gave up 6 bases and V 4 bases, and 6 bases lay outside the gene matches. CDR1 is SGHNT and CDR2 is YYREEE in the germline V gene (reference sequence). The chain's CDR3 is CASSQRTGTNSPLHF. DNA of the CDR3: TGTGCCAGCAGCCAACGGACAGGGACTAATTCACCCCTCCACTTT.

The chain combines TRBV15 with TRBJ2-7, with 14 bases that match TRBD2. Trimming at V came to 3 bases and at J to 6 bases, leaving 1 base not matched to a gene. CDR3 length: 14 residues. Germline V lookup: CDR1 LNHNV, CDR2 YYDKDF (reference sequence). As DNA, the CDR3 is TGTGCCACCAGCAGGGGACTAGCGGGAGCCGAGCAGTACTTC. Its translation is CATSRGLAGAEQYF.

The table lists this clone with a count of one. The chain uses TRBV27 and TRBJ2-7, with D unclear. The V gene's germline CDR1 is MNHEY and CDR2 SMNVEV (reference sequence). V lost 5 bases to trimming and J lost 0 bases, with 11 bases between them. The CDR3 is 14 amino acids. The DNA for the CDR3 is TGTGCCAGCAGTCCATCTAGAATCTCCTACGAGCAGTACTTC. It specifies CASSPSRISYEQYF.

The V gene is TRBV28, the J gene TRBJ1-3; D might be TRBD1 (5 bases). V was shortened by 6 bases and J by 0 bases, with 12 bases between the two germline ends. This CDR3 is built from 15 residues. The germline CDR1 and CDR2 sequences are MDHEN and SYDVKM. The DNA of the CDR3 is TGTGCCAGCAGCCCCCGCGGGGGCTCTGGAAACACCATATATTTT. Encoded protein: CASSPRGGSGNTIYF.

The rearrangement joins TRBV28 to TRBJ2-7, with 7 bases that match TRBD1. From germline, CDR1 is MDHEN and CDR2 SYDVKM. The CDR3 length is 15 residues. Trimming took 2 bases from V and 6 from J; bases not matched to a gene: 10. The CDR3 coding sequence is TGTGCCAGCAGTTTAAATTGGCCAGGGGGAATCGAGCAGTACTTC. Its protein product is CASSLNWPGGIEQYF.